One and the same sample provided the 17 T cell receptor beta chains below, sequenced in a study of blood T cells in healthy people across ages. A J-beta primer mix and a sample-barcoded 5' primer were used in a second PCR of roughly 7 to 12 cycles. In TCRdb, the 5' RACE reads were re-called with MiXCR into one record per CDR3 protein. The sample yields more than 800,000 distinct CDR3 sequences, 25% to 30% seen once. Sequenced material: blood. These receptors came from a woman older than 75 in good health.

This clonotype was seen ten or more times. The CDR3 loop reads CASSPRAATDTQYF. DNA for the CDR3: TGTGCCAGCTCACCGAGGGCAGCCACAGATACGCAGTATTTT. The V call is TRBV18, the J call TRBJ2-3; a weak D match, TRBD2 (5 bases). This CDR3 comprises 14 residues. V lost 3 bases to trimming and J lost 2 bases, with 9 bases between them. CDR1 and CDR2 from the germline V gene are KGHSH and LQKENI.

This clonotype was found many times. The chain links TRBV7-9 to TRBJ1-1, with 8 bases lining up with TRBD1. The trim removed 6 bases at V and 0 bases at J, leaving 3 bases unmatched. Germline V gene lookup returns CDR1 SEHNR and CDR2 FQNEAQ (reference sequence). The CDR3 extends over 14 amino acids. The CDR3 DNA reads as TGTGCCAGCAGGGGGACAGGCGTGAACACTGAAGCTTTCTTT. This gives the protein CASRGTGVNTEAFF.

In its sample, this clonotype was seen many times. This chain links TRBV5-4 with TRBJ2-7; 8 positions agree with TRBD1. Germline V lookup: CDR1 SGHNT, CDR2 YYREEE (reference sequence). Trimming took 2 bases from V and 3 from J; bases not matched to a gene: 7. The CDR3 loop spans 15 amino acids. In DNA form, the CDR3 reads TGTGCCAGCAGCTTAAGACTAACAGGGGGCTACGAGCAGTACTTC. Protein: CASSLRLTGGYEQYF.

This clonotype was counted many times. The chain is built from TRBV5-5 and TRBJ2-1; 10 bases are a match to TRBD2. This CDR3 comprises 15 residues. J was trimmed by 5 bases and V by 0 bases; bases with no gene match: 2. The V gene's germline CDR1 is SGHKS and CDR2 YYEKEE (reference sequence). CDR3 region: CASSLVLAGNNEQFF. The CDR3 DNA reads TGTGCCAGCAGCTTGGTACTAGCGGGGAACAATGAGCAGTTCTTC.

This clonotype was found a few times. The chain uses TRBV6-2 or TRBV6-3 and TRBJ1-6; TRBD1 agrees at 7 bases. V gave up 7 bases and J gave up 4 bases; unmatched junction bases: 4. Germline V gives CDR1 MNHEY, CDR2 SVGEGT. The CDR3 is 14 residues long. CDR3 sequence: CASTSGGYNSPLHF. CDR3 bases: TGTGCCAGCACATCAGGGGGATATAATTCACCCCTCCACTTT.

Ten or more counts support this clonotype. This chain joins TRBV20-1 and TRBJ1-5; maybe TRBD1 (5 bases). Per germline, CDR1 DFQATT and CDR2 SNEGSKA (reference sequence). V shed 6 bases and J shed 10 bases, with 19 bases lying between them. CDR3 length: 13 amino acids. The CDR3 loop reads CSADSLTNGPQHF. CDR3 in DNA: TGCAGTGCCGACAGCCTTACCAATGGTCCCCAGCATTTT.

To note about this clonotype: This may come from a read error, since a much larger clone is one base off. This rearrangement joins TRBV14 to TRBJ2-7; TRBD2 matches 7 bases. Per germline, CDR1 SGHDN and CDR2 FVKESK. V lost 4 bases, J lost 3 bases, and 12 bases stayed unmatched. This CDR3 comprises 16 residues. CDR3 amino acids: CASSPHRGGGVYEQYF. The DNA for the CDR3 is TGTGCCAGCAGCCCCCACCGAGGCGGGGGAGTCTACGAGCAGTACTTC.

The chain carries TRBV6-2 or TRBV6-3 and TRBJ1-1; no reliable D call. The CDR3 is 14 amino acids. Trimming left V 11 bases short and J 1 base short, with 17 bases between. The germline V gene has CDR1 MNHEY and CDR2 SVGEGT. The CDR3, as DNA: TGTGCCGGCATAGAGACGGGAAAGAACACTGAAGCTTTCTTT. Its protein is CAGIETGKNTEAFF.

The chain combines TRBV28 with TRBJ2-7, with D possibly matching TRBD1 (5 bases). V was trimmed by 5 bases and J by 3 bases, leaving 11 bases between them. CDR1 is MDHEN and CDR2 is SYDVKM in the germline V gene. This CDR3 region has 13 residues. The CDR3 sequence is CASSIGVHYEQYF. CDR3 DNA: TGTGCCAGCAGTATAGGGGTCCACTACGAGCAGTACTTC.

V is TRBV4-2 and J is TRBJ1-2; 7 bases map to TRBD1. The germline CDR1 and CDR2 sequences are LGHNA and YNFKEQ. V shed 4 bases and J 7 bases; nucleotides not matched to a gene: 6. This CDR3 is 13 amino acids long. The CDR3 loop reads CASSPETGLGYTF. CDR3 nucleotide sequence: TGTGCCAGCAGCCCAGAGACAGGGCTTGGCTACACCTTC.

V usage is TRBV11-3 and J usage is TRBJ2-2; 7 positions agree with TRBD1. CDR1 SGHNT and CDR2 YENEEA come from the germline V gene. Unmatched junction bases numbered 13, after V lost 0 bases and J lost 0 bases. This CDR3 is built from 20 residues. The CDR3 loop is CASSLDPPWPGTANTGELFF. The CDR3 DNA sequence: TGTGCCAGCAGCTTAGATCCCCCTTGGCCAGGGACAGCGAACACCGGGGAGCTGTTTTTT.

In its sample, this clonotype was seen many times. The chain recombines TRBV15 with TRBJ2-3, with D possibly being TRBD1 or TRBD2 (7 bases each). Trimming left V 7 bases short and J 5 bases short, with 16 bases between. The CDR3 length is 14 residues. The germline V gene has CDR1 LNHNV and CDR2 YYDKDF (reference sequence). CDR3 nucleotide sequence: TGTGCCACCAACCCGACAGGGAGGGGAGATACGCAGTATTTT. Its translation: CATNPTGRGDTQYF.

This clonotype was recorded at least ten times. CDR3 nucleotide sequence: TGCGCCAGCAGCTTGAAACTACCCCAAGAGACCCAGTACTTC. Amino acid sequence: CASSLKLPQETQYF. V gene TRBV5-1 combines with J gene TRBJ2-5; D is undetermined. The CDR3 loop spans 14 amino acids. V was trimmed by 1 base and J by 1 base, leaving 8 bases between them. Per the germline V gene, CDR1 is SGHRS and CDR2 is YFSETQ.

In the case of this clonotype: This may be a read error: a much more frequent sequence differs by one nucleotide. The V and J genes are TRBV15 and TRBJ2-1; D remains ambiguous. Trimming pared 0 bases from V and 13 bases from J, leaving 10 bases between. CDR1 LNHNV and CDR2 YYDKDF come from the germline V gene (reference sequence). The CDR3 length is 12 residues. The CDR3 loop is CATSREGETQFF. The DNA for the CDR3 is TGTGCCACCAGCAGAGAGGGCGAGACCCAGTTCTTC.

This clonotype was detected a few times. The chain uses TRBV11-2 and TRBJ1-5; possibly TRBD1 for D (6 bases). Looked up from germline, CDR1 is SGHAT and CDR2 is FQNNGV. The CDR3 covers 14 residues. Trimming took 5 bases from V and 4 from J, leaving 12 bases between them. Here the CDR3 reads CASSHSGTNQPQHF. CDR3 nucleotide sequence: TGTGCCAGCAGCCACTCCGGGACAAATCAGCCCCAGCATTTT.

This clonotype came up a few times. The chain employs TRBV5-6 and TRBJ1-2, with TRBD1 as a possible D gene (6 bases). V lost 0 bases to trimming and J lost 3 bases, with 15 bases between them. The CDR3 contains 16 residues. CDR1 and CDR2 (germline): SGHDT, YYEEEE. The CDR3 here is CASSLVWQQGDYGYTF. The CDR3, as DNA: TGTGCCAGCAGCTTGGTTTGGCAACAGGGTGACTATGGCTACACCTTC.

There are a few counts of this clonotype. The rearrangement links TRBV7-2 to TRBJ2-2, with D unclear. The ends were cut back, 2 bases at V and 2 bases at J, with 6 bases in the middle. Germline V gene sequence: CDR1 SGHTA, CDR2 FQGNSA. The CDR3 length is 14 residues. CDR3 region: CASSLYLNTGELFF. CDR3 DNA sequence: TGTGCCAGCAGCTTATATCTAAACACCGGGGAGCTGTTTTTT. Full variable domain (outside the CDR3, taken from reference TRBV7-2 and TRBJ2-2): GAGVSQSPSNKVTEKGKDVELRCDPISGHTALYWYRQSLGQGLEFLIYFQGNSAPDKSGLPSDRFSAERTGGSVSTLTIQRTQQEDSAVYLCASSLYLNTGELFFGEGSRLTVL.